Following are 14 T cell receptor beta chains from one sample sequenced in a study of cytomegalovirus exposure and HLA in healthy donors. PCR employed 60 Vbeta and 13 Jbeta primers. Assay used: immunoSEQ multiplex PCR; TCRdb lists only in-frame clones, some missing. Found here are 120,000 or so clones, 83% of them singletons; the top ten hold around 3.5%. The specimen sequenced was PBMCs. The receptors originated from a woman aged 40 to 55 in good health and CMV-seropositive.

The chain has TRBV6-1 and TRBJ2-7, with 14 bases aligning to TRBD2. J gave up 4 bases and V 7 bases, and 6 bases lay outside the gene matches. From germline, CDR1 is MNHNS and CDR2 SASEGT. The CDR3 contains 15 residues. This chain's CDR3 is CASTKGTSGSYEQYF. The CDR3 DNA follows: TGTGCCAGCACCAAAGGGACTAGCGGGAGTTACGAGCAGTACTTC.

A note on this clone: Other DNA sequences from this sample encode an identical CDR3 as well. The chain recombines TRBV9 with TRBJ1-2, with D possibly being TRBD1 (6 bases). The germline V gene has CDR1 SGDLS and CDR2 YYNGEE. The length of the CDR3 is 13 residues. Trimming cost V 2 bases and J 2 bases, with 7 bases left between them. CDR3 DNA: TGTGCCAGCAGCGTGGACAGCAACTATGGCTACACCTTC. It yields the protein CASSVDSNYGYTF.

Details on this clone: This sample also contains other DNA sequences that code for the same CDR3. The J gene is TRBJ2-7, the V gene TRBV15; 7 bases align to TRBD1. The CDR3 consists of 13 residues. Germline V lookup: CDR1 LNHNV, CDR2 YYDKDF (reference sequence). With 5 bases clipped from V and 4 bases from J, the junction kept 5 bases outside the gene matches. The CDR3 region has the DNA TGTGCCACCAGCGTAGCGACAGGGTACGAGCAGTACTTC. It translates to CATSVATGYEQYF.

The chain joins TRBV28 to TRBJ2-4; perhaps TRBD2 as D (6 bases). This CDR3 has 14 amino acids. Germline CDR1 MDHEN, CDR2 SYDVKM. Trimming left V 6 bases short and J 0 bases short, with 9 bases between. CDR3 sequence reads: CASSPGVAKNIQYF. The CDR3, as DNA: TGTGCCAGCAGCCCGGGAGTAGCCAAAAACATTCAGTACTTC.

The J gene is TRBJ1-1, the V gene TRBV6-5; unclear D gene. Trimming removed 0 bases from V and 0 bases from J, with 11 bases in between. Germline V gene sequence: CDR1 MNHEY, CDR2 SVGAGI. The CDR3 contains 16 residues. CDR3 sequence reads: CASSYSRSGVNTEAFF. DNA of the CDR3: TGTGCCAGCAGTTACTCCCGTAGCGGGGTGAACACTGAAGCTTTCTTT.

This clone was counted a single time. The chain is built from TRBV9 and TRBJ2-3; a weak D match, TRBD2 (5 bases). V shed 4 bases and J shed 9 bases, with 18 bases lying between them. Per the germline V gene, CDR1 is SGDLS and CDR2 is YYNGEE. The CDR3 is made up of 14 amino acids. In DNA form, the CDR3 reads TGTGCCAGCAGCAAGGACTGGGCCTCAAGCACGCAGTATTTT. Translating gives CASSKDWASSTQYF.

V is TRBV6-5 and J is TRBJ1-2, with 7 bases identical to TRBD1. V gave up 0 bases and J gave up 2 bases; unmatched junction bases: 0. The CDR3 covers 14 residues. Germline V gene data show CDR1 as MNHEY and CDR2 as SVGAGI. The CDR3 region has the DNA TGTGCCAGCAGTTACTCGACAGGGAACTATGGCTACACCTTC. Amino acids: CASSYSTGNYGYTF.

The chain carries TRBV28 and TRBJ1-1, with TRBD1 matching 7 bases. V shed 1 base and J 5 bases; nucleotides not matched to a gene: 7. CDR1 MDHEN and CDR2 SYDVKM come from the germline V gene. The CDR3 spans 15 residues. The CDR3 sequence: CASSLSTGSGTEAFF. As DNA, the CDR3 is TGTGCCAGCAGTTTATCGACAGGGTCGGGGACTGAAGCTTTCTTT.

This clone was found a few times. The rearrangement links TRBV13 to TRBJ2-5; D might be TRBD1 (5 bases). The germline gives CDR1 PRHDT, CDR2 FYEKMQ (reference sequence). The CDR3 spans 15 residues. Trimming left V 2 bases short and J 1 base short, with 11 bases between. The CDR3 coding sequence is TGTGCCAGCAGCTTAAAAGGGGTCCTCCAAGAGACCCAGTACTTC. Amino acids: CASSLKGVLQETQYF.

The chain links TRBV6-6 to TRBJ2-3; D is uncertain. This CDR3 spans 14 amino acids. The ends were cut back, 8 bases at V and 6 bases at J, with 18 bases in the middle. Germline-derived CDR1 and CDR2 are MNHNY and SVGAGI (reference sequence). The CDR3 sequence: CASSRSLLRDTQYF. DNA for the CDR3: TGTGCCAGCTCTCGCTCCCTACTTCGGGATACGCAGTATTTT.

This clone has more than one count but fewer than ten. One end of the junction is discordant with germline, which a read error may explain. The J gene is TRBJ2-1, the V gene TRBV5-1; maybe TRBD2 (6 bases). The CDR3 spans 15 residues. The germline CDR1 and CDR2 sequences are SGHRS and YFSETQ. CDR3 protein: CASSLGGLAGNEQFF. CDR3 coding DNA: TGCGCCAGCAGTTTGGGAGGTTTAGCCGGCAATGAGCAGTTCTTC.

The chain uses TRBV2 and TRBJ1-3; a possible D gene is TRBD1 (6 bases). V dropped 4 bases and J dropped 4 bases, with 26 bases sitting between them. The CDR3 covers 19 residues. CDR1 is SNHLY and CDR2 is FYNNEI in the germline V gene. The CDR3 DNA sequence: TGTGCCAGCAGTGCGGTCCAGGGGATTTTCCGATCCCCCGGAAACACCATATATTTT. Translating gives CASSAVQGIFRSPGNTIYF.

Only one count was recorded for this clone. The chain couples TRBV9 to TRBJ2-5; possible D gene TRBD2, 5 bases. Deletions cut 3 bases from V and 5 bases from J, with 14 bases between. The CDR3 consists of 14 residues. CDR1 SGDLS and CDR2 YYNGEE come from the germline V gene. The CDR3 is CASSASEGRETQYF. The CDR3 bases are TGTGCCAGCAGCGCGTCCGAGGGCCGGGAGACCCAGTACTTC. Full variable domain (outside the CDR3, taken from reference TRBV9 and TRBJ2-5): DSGVTQTPKHLITATGQRVTLRCSPRSGDLSVYWYQQSLDQGLQFLIQYYNGEERAKGNILERFSAQQFPDLHSELNLSSLELGDSALYFCASSASEGRETQYFGPGTRLLVL.

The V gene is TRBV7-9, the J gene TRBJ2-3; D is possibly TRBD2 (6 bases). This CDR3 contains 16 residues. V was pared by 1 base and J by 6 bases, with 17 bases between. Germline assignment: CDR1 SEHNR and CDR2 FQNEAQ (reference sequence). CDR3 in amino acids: CASSLVEGPRLDTQYF. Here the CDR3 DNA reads TGTGCCAGCAGCTTAGTGGAGGGCCCGCGGTTGGATACGCAGTATTTT.